This TCR beta chain emerged from a study of T cell responses to AZD1222 COVID-19 vaccine. The study, taken as a whole, reports: CD4 TCRs linked to vaccination spanned spike, dominating at 160-218 and 743-854. At baseline, seropositivity was found in only a handful of AZD1222 recipients. Clonal diversity was possibly underestimated, and the donors were mostly white British, with more females.

Points on this clone: Its antigen remains unidentified.

Trimming cost V 6 bases and J 8 bases; bases outside gene matches: 11. The CDR3 loop spans 15 amino acids. Per the germline V gene, CDR1 is SSHAT and CDR2 is FNYEAQ (reference sequence). The protocol was immunoSEQ multiplex PCR, while the TCRdb copy is restricted to in-frame clones and leaves out a portion. The sample holds some 170,000 clones, under 95% seen once. The sequencing here drew on peripheral blood, taken on day 0 of MenACWY control vaccination. The rearrangement joins TRBV7-7 to TRBJ2-1, with TRBD1 matching 9 bases. The receptor was derived from an adult in good health. The CDR3 reads CASSVAGTGFDEQFF. CDR3 sequence (DNA): TGTGCCAGCAGTGTAGCCGGGACAGGGTTCGATGAGCAGTTCTTC.